The clone carrying this T cell receptor (beta chain) was counted at least ten times. The antigen is unknown. The data originate from a study of CD8+CD57+ T cells in acquired aplastic anemia. At the level of the study: Across the sorted CD4+ and CD8+ cells, DNA amounts averaged 3.2 ug.

Broader study findings: Shared by patients and controls, approximately 28 CD8+ CDR3s were abundant in patients. CD8+ Simpson's diversity showed no significant patient-control difference.

Genomic DNA constituted the template upon which TCR beta VDJ and CDR3 profiling was performed. TCRdb used MiXCR to reprocess the reads, holding one entry per CDR3 protein. The table lists under 350,000 distinct CDR3 sequences, roughly 59% of them singletons. Only patients with CD8+CD57+ cell expansion on flow cytometry were chosen for sequencing. Severe acquired aplastic anemia was the diagnosis recorded for all patients. CDR3 size: 14 residues. Losses at the gene ends were 6 bases for V and 7 bases for J; bases not matched to a gene: 9. Sequencing input: sorted CD4+, CD8+, or CD8+CD57+ T cells (not recorded which) from PBMCs. The chain carries TRBV12-3 or TRBV12-4 and TRBJ1-2; 9 nucleotides align to TRBD1. The clonotype comes from a human donor with aplastic anemia. The CDR3 protein is CASRPGQGWSGYTF. Here the CDR3 DNA reads TGTGCCAGCAGACCGGGACAGGGCTGGTCTGGCTACACCTTC.